This T cell receptor beta chain came from a study of T cells after yellow fever vaccination. TCRdb passed the 5' RACE reads through MiXCR, listing each CDR3 protein once. The sample contains about 230,000 distinct CDR3 sequences, roughly 6.2% of which appear only once. The TCR was taken from a man younger than 45 who received the YFV17D yellow fever vaccine. Sample: CD4+ T cells sorted from PBMCs, taken on the day of the yellow fever booster vaccination.

The chain's CDR3 is CASSSNGGDEQFF. CDR3 DNA sequence: TGTGCCAGCAGTTCGAACGGGGGCGATGAGCAGTTCTTC. The chain has TRBV6-5 and TRBJ2-1; D assignment may be TRBD1 or TRBD2 (6 bases each). V was clipped by 4 bases and J by 8 bases, with 12 bases between them. In germline, CDR1 is MNHEY, CDR2 SVGAGI. This CDR3 is built from 13 residues.